These 4 T cell receptor beta chains were all obtained from the same sample, sequenced in a study of T cell changes during pregnancy in multiple sclerosis. Profiled with immunoSEQ multiplex PCR; TCRdb holds only in-frame clones, not every one. The sample gives around 75,000 clones, around 94% of which show up once; more than 0.12% is in the top ten. Material: CD4+ T cells from peripheral blood mononuclear cells, obtained after pregnancy. These receptors all stem from a female donor with multiple sclerosis, enrolled in a pregnancy study.

The chain is built from TRBV5-1 and TRBJ1-2, with 10 bases aligning to TRBD1. V lost 4 bases and J lost 8; bases outside the gene matches: 11. CDR1 SGHRS and CDR2 YFSETQ come from the germline V gene. The CDR3 is 15 residues long. In nucleotides, the CDR3 is TGCGCCAGCAGCCTCGAACCGGGACAGGGGAAGGGCTACACCTTC. Amino acid sequence: CASSLEPGQGKGYTF. Complete variable domain (other parts from reference TRBV5-1 and TRBJ1-2): KAGVTQTPRYLIKTRGQQVTLSCSPISGHRSVSWYQQTPGQGLQFLFEYFSETQRNKGNFPGRFSGRQFSNSRSEMNVSTLELGDSALYLCASSLEPGQGKGYTFGSGTRLTVV.

The chain uses TRBV5-1 and TRBJ1-4; no definite D call. Germline CDR1 is SGHRS and CDR2 is YFSETQ. V was shortened by 0 bases and J by 0 bases, with 6 bases between the two germline ends. The CDR3 totals 15 residues. CDR3 bases: TGCGCCAGCAGCTTGGCCGGAGCAACTAATGAAAAACTGTTTTTT. The encoded protein is CASSLAGATNEKLFF.

This chain uses TRBV9 with TRBJ2-3, with D possibly being TRBD2 (6 bases). Deletions cut 7 bases from V and 2 bases from J, with 14 bases between. The V gene's germline CDR1 is SGDLS and CDR2 YYNGEE. The CDR3 has 14 residues. The CDR3 DNA sequence: TGTGCCAGCGAACCGGGGGTATACACAGATACGCAGTATTTT. This gives the protein CASEPGVYTDTQYF.

This chain joins TRBV7-9 and TRBJ2-7; TRBD1 matches at 8 bases. Germline V gives CDR1 SEHNR, CDR2 FQNEAQ (reference sequence). CDR3 length: 14 amino acids. V was clipped by 2 bases and J by 4 bases; unmatched bases: 4. CDR3 in amino acids: CASSLQGAGYEQYF. The CDR3 bases are TGTGCCAGCAGCTTACAGGGGGCGGGGTACGAGCAGTACTTC.